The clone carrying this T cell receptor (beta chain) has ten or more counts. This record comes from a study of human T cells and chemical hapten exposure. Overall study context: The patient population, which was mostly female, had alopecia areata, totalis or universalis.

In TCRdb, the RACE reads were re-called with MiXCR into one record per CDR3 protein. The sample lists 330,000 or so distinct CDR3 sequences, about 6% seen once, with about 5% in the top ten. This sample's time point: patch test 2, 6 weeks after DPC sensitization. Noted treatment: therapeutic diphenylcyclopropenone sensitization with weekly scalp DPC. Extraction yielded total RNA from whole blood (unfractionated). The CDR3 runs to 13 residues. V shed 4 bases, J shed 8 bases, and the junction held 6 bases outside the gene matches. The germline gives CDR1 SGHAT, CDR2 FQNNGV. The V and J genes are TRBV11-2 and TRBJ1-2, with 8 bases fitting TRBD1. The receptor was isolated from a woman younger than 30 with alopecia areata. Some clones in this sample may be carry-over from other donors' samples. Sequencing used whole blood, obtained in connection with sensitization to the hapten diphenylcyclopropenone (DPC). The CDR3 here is CASSSQGAQGYTF. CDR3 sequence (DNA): TGTGCCAGCAGCTCCCAGGGGGCGCAAGGCTACACCTTC.